This TCR beta chain was identified during a study of cytomegalovirus exposure and HLA in healthy donors. Healthy people donating bone marrow made up the donors. 13 Jbeta primers and 60 Vbeta primers were used for the PCR. Using immunoSEQ multiplex PCR, the repertoire was profiled, and TCRdb retains in-frame clones only, with some absent. The sample has 110,000 to 150,000 clones; 65% to 80% are singletons. Overall study findings and caveats: TCR sequences were mostly rare, though some public TCRs occurred in many donors. Per a later analysis, 18,000 or so TCR beta sequences showed association with HLA alleles at 0.05 false discovery rate. 164 TCR beta chains were listed as cytomegalovirus-associated.

The germline gives CDR1 MGHRA, CDR2 YSYEKL. The CDR3 is 15 residues long. V gave up 3 bases and J gave up 4 bases, with 15 bases separating them. With regard to this clone: The target antigen is unknown.

The receptor's source is a woman aged 40 to 50 in good health and CMV-seronegative. The chain uses TRBV4-1 and TRBJ1-2; TRBD1 is a possible D gene (6 bases). Sequencing was performed on PBMCs. In DNA, the CDR3 is TGCGCCAGCAGCCAGGGAGGGGGGGCGGGCTATGGCTACACCTTC. This codes for CASSQGGGAGYGYTF.